This is a list of T cell receptor beta chains from one sample in a study of graft-versus-host responses after intestinal transplantation. The assay was immunoSEQ multiplex PCR, and TCRdb's table has in-frame clones only and misses some. The sample consists of around 92,000 clones, 86% of them appearing once. Sequencing used PBMCs, obtained 255 days after intestinal transplant. The source is a human patient who received an intestinal transplant, so some T cells may come from the graft donor. Each CDR3 is given with its conserved first and last residue.

v_gene | CDR3aa
TRBV2 | CASVDSYQETQYF
TRBV7-8 | CASSPGTGGLAFF
TRBV5-4 | CASSLSAGEQFF
TRBV4-2 | CASSPTSRDRENYGYTF
TRBV27 | CASSPKGYQPQHF
TRBV27 | CASSLQSNQPQHF
TRBV5-1 | CASSLEVAGGPETQYF
TRBV29-1 | CSVTSDRFGTGELFF
TRBV28 | CASSKRTGGDGDSPLHF
TRBV6-5 | CASSRDRTEAFF
TRBV5-1 | CASRSETVSYEQYF
TRBV6-5 | CASSAGQGADTQYF
TRBV4-1 | CASSLTSGGPGELFF
TRBV10-1 | CASSESRGTDTQYF
TRBV7-3 | CASSLTGQGYQETQYF